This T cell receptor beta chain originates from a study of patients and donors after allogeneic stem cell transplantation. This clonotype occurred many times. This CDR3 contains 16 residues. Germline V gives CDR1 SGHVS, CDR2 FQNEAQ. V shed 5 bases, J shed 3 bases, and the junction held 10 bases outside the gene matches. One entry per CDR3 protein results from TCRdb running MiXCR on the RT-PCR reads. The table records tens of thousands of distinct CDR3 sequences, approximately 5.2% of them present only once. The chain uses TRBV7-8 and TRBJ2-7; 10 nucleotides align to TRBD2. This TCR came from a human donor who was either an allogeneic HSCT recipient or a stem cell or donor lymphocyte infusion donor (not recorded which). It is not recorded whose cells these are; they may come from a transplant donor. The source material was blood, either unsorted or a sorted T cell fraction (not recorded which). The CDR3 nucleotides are TGTGCCAGCAGCCCATACCGGGTAGCGGGAGGCTACGAGCAGTACTTC. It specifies CASSPYRVAGGYEQYF.